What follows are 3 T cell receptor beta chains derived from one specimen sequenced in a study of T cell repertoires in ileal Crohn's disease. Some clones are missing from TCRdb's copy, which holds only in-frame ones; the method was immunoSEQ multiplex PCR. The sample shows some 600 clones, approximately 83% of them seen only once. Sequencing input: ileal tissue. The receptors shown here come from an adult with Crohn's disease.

The chain's CDR3 is CASSYKNTEAFF. CDR3 in DNA: TGTGCCAGCAGCTACAAGAACACTGAAGCTTTCTTT. V usage is TRBV7-9 and J usage is TRBJ1-1; D remains ambiguous. In germline, CDR1 is SEHNR, CDR2 FQNEAQ (reference sequence). CDR3 length equals 12 residues. Trimming shortened V by 4 bases and J by 1 base, and 4 bases separated the two germline ends.

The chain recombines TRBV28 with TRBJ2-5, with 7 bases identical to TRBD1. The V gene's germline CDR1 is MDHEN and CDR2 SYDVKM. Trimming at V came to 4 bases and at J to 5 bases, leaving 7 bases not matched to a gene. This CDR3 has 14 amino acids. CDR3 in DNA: TGTGCCAGCAGTTCACGACAGGGCTGGGAGACCCAGTACTTC. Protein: CASSSRQGWETQYF.

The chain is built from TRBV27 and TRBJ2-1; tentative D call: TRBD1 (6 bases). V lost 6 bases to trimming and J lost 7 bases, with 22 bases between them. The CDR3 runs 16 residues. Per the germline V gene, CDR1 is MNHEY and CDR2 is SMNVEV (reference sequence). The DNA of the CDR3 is TGTGCCAGCAGGTCGTTACAGGGCATAGAGGGGAATGAGCAGTTCTTC. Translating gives CASRSLQGIEGNEQFF.